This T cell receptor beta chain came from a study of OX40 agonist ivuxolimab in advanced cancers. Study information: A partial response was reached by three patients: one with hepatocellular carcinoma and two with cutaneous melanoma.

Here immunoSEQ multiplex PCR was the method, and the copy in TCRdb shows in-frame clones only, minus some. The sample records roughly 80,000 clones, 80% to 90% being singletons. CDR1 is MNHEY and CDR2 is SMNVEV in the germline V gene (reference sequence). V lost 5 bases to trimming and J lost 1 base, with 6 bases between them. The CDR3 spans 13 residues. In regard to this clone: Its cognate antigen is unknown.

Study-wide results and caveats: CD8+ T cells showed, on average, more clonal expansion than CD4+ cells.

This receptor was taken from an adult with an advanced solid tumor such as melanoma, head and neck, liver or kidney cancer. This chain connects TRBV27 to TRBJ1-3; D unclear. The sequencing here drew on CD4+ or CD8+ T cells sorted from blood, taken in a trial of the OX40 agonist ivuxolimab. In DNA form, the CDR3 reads TGTGCCAGCAGTGAAGTATCTGGAAACACCATATATTTT. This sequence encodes CASSEVSGNTIYF.